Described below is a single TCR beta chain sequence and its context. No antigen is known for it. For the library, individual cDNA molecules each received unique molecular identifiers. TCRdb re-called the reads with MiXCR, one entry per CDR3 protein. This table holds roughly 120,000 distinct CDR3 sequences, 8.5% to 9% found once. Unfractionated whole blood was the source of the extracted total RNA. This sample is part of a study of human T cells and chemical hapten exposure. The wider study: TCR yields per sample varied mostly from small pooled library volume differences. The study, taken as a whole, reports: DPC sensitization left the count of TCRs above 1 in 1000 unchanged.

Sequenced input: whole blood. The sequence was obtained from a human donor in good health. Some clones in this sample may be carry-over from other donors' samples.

CDR3 sequence: CASSGRTSGSYEQYF. In nucleotides, the CDR3 is TGTGCCAGCAGTGGGAGGACTAGCGGGTCCTACGAGCAGTACTTC. V is TRBV6-1 and J is TRBJ2-7; 11 bases map to TRBD2. Germline assignment: CDR1 MNHNS and CDR2 SASEGT. This CDR3 has 15 amino acids. The trim removed 4 bases at V and 1 base at J, leaving 3 bases unmatched.